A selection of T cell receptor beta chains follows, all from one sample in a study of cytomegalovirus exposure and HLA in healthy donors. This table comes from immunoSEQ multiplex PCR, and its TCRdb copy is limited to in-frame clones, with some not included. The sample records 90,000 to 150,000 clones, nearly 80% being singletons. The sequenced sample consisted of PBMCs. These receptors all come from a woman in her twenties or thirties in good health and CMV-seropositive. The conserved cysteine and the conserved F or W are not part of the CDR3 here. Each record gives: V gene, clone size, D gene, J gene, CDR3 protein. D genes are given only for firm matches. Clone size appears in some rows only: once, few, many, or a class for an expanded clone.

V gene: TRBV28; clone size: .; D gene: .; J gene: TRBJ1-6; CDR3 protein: ASWGEVLDSPLH
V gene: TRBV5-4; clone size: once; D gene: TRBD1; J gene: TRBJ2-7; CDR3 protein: ASSLGQGFEQY
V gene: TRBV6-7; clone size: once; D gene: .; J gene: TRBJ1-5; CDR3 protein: ASYNSGVPSNQPQH
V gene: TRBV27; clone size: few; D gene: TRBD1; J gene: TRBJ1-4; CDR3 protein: ASRSPRGSEKLF
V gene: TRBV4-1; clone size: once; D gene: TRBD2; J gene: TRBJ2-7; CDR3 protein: ASSQEGVAGDSYEQY
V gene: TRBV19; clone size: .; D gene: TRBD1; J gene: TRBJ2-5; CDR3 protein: ASSRTGTIQETQY
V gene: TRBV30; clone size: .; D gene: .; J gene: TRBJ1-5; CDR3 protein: AWSVNRLGLYSNQPQH
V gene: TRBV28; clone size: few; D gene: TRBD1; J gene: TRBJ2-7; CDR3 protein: ASSSPGTGKSYEQY
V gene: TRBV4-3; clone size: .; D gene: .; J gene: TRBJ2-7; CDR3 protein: ASSQGTANEQY
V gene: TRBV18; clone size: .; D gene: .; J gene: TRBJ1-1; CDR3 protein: ASSPAVRSNTEAF
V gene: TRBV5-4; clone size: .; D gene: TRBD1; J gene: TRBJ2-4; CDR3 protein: ASSVTGGNIQY
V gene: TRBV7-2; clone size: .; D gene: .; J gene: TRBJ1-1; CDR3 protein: ASSYYRNTEAF
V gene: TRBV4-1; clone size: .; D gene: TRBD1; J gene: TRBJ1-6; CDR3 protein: ASSLGQAHNSPLH
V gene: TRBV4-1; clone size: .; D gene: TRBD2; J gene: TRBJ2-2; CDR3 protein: ASSPRVAGASNTGELF
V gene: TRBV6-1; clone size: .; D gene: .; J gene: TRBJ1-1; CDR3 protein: ASSEPGSENTEAF
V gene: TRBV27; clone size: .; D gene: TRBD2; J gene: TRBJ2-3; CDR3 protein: ASSSILSGGTFTDTQY
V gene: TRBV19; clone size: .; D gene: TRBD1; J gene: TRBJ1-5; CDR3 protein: ASRRTGVQPQH
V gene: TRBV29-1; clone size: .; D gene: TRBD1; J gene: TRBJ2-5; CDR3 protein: SVEGTGDAQETQY
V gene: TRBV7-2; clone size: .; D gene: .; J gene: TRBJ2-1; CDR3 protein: ASSLSPSSYNEQF
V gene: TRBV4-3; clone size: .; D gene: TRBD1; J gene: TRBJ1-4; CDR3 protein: ASSQEGQGGEKLF
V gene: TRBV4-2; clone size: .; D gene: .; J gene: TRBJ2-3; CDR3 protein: ASSQDGRTDTQY
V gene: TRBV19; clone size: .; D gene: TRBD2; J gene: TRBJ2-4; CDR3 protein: ASSTTSGVRNIQY
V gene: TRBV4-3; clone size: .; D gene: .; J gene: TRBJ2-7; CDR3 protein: ASSQATGSYEQY
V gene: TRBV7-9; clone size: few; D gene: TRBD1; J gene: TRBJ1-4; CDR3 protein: ASSTPTGFRNEKLF
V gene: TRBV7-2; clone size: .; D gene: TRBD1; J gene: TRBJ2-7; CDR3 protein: ASSFQTGGYEQY
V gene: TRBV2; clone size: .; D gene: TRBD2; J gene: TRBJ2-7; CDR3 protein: ASNLASGGALSGEQY
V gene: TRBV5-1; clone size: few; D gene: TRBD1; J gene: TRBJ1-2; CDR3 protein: ASSYAPGQDYGYT
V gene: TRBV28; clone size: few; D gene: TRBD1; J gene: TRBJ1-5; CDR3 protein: ASSRGGYGNQPQH
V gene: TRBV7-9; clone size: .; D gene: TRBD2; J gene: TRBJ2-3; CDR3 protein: ASSLGSSGGPVSTDTQY
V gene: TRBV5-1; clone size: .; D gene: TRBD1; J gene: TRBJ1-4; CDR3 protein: ASSLVGGNEKLF
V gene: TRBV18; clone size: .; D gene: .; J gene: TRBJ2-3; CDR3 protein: ASSPSTSTDTQY